The clone carrying this T cell receptor beta chain showed up just a few times. Its antigen remains unidentified. This specimen belongs to a study of regulatory T cells in long-lasting Graves disease. Broader study findings: Under persistent disease, TRBV28, TRBJ1-2 and TRBJ2-5 were used preferentially.

Arm-PCR of CDR3 regions and iRepertoire HTBI primers were used to build TCR beta libraries. TCRdb re-analysed the multiplex PCR reads in MiXCR, keeping a single row per CDR3 protein. The table includes about 440,000 distinct CDR3 sequences, under 15% detected once. Time point given: newly diagnosed GD, antithyroid drugs for less than 3 months. From PBMCs, RNA was extracted and then used to make the TCR library. The germline V and J ends were trimmed by 1 base and 7 bases, with 17 bases remaining between them. The CDR3 extends over 16 amino acids. CDR1 is SGHNT, CDR2 YENEEA, per germline. This sample also appeared in a second study, on T cells in Graves' hyperthyroidism and ophthalmopathy. Per that paper: Each diagnosis drew on symptoms, thyroxine, TRAb, thyroid ultrasound and orbital computed tomography findings.

This specimen consisted of peripheral blood mononuclear cells (PBMCs), obtained at new diagnosis, from a patient treated with antithyroid drugs. The origin of this receptor is a woman aged 25 to 45 with Graves disease. The chain recombines TRBV11-3 with TRBJ2-4; D gene uncertain. The CDR3 DNA sequence: TGTGCCAGCAGCTTAGTGTTAGGATTTGATAGGAACATTCAGTACTTC. Translating it yields CASSLVLGFDRNIQYF.